The present TCR beta chain was sequenced within a study of T cell responses to AZD1222 COVID-19 vaccine. The protocol was immunoSEQ multiplex PCR, while the TCRdb copy is restricted to in-frame clones and leaves out a portion. The repertoire includes around 130,000 clones, about 88% of them detected once, and approximately 3% sits in the top ten. The V and J ends lost 5 bases and 2 bases respectively, with 13 bases between them. This CDR3 is built from 14 residues. The V gene's germline CDR1 is SQVTM and CDR2 ANQGSEA. The clonotype was recovered from an adult who received the AZD1222 COVID-19 vaccine. The sequencing here drew on peripheral blood, taken 28 days after the second AZD1222 dose. The J gene is TRBJ2-1, the V gene TRBV29-1, with D possibly matching TRBD2 (5 bases). CDR3 amino acids: CSVLTGIPYNEQFF. CDR3 DNA sequence: TGCAGCGTTCTTACGGGAATTCCCTACAATGAGCAGTTCTTC.